This T cell receptor beta chain was retrieved from a study of CD8+CD57+ T cells in acquired aplastic anemia. Patients selected for sequencing had displayed CD8+CD57+ cell expansion by flow cytometry. None of the patients had been given any therapy when their blood was sampled. Comment on this clonotype: At one end, the junction sequence differs from germline, possibly due to a read error.

TCR beta VDJ and CDR3 profiling used genomic DNA as template. TCRdb processed the reads anew with MiXCR; each CDR3 protein has one entry. The table lists around 250,000 distinct CDR3 sequences, less than 85% of them singletons, with over 35% in the top ten. CDR3 length: 12 residues. The germline V gene has CDR1 SQVTM and CDR2 ANQGSEA. The chain is built from TRBV29-1 and TRBJ1-1, with 8 bases identical to TRBD1. Material: sorted CD4+, CD8+, or CD8+CD57+ T cells (not recorded which) from PBMCs. The clonotype originates from a human donor with aplastic anemia. The CDR3 coding sequence is TGCAGCGTACGGACAGGGACGATTGAAGCTCTCTTT. This codes for CSVRTGTIEALF.